This T cell receptor (beta chain) is drawn from a study of cytomegalovirus exposure and HLA in healthy donors listed by TCRdb under 2017. A note on the overall study: According to a later analysis, the approximately 130 validation repertoires were produced on the same platform as the roughly 600 repertoires of the first cohort. The study aimed to test whether cataloging public T cell receptors could reveal signatures of past pathogen exposure. The study combined high-throughput TCR immunosequencing, statistical association of individual TCRs with disease status, and machine learning to predict cytomegalovirus infection status. Besides the first cohort of 500 to 700 subjects, a separate validation cohort made up of 90 to 150 different subjects was used. Summary of the overall study and its limitations: The classifier was reported to diagnose cytomegalovirus status with high specificity and sensitivity in both the original cohort and the validation cohort. Most TCR sequences were seen in very few donors, while some public TCRs were found in many individuals. The authors suggested that the approach could potentially be generalized to other disease states and immunological phenotypes. All 120 or so repertoires were used to score co-occurrence in the validation cohort in a later analysis, because that analysis had no HLA typing for the cohort. Of the cluster scores, around 95% were above 0 in a later analysis, which found that TCRs clustered in the first cohort also tended to co-occur in the 130 or so validation repertoires. Three of the identified cytomegalovirus-associated TCR beta chains were confirmed in vitro to be specific for cytomegalovirus antigens. The study listed 150 to 200 TCR beta chains as associated with cytomegalovirus.

This clone was seen a single time. The antigen it binds to is not known. Base qualities are not recorded, but no much larger clone differs from it by a single base. After removal of 0 bases from V and 4 bases from J, the junction retains 9 bases not matched to a gene. Reading from cysteine to phenylalanine, the CDR3 counts 16 amino acids. Left in the record is the CDR3 DNA by itself, 48 bases read in frame from the first base. From a lookup of the germline V gene, CDR1 and CDR2 are SQVTM and ANQGSEA. Library preparation employed the immunoSEQ multiplex PCR assay. As for the original processing: To diagnose cytomegalovirus status from the catalog of TCR beta chain sequences, a statistical classification framework was built. As stored in TCRdb, this immuneACCESS dataset retains in-frame rearrangements with V and J assigned. A fraction of the clones does not appear; measured against another copy, unresolved V genes explain less than half of the discrepancy, and the remainder lacks a known reason. Clonal size and the V and J genes are those of that table, whereas D and trimming came from the DNA. This sample is represented by roughly 130,000 clones; around nine tenths of them were singletons. 1.4% to 1.5% of the sample is in the top ten clones.

Donors formed part of the validation cohort, which comprised about 130 subjects and was distinct from the first cohort of under 850 subjects. Sequencing was carried out using PBMCs. The clonotype originates from a man aged 25 to 40 in good health and CMV-seronegative. The chain is assembled from TRBV29-1 and TRBJ2-3, with TRBD2 matching 8 junction bases. The CDR3 protein is CSVEDRSGRRADTQYF. The sequence in DNA is TGCAGCGTTGAAGATCGGAGCGGGAGAAGGGCAGATACGCAGTATTTT.